This entry lists 32 T cell receptor beta chains sequenced from one sample in a study of cytomegalovirus exposure and HLA in healthy donors. The data were produced by immunoSEQ multiplex PCR, yet TCRdb's version contains in-frame clones alone and is incomplete. This table has 100,000 to 150,000 clones, roughly 89% appearing once. The sequenced sample was PBMCs. The source of these receptors is a woman aged 18-29 years in good health and CMV-seronegative.

The V and J genes are TRBV28 and TRBJ1-1, with D possibly TRBD1 on 6 matching bases. CDR1 is MDHEN and CDR2 is SYDVKM in the germline V gene. This CDR3 comprises 15 residues. Trimming shortened V by 3 bases and J by 0 bases, and 11 bases separated the two germline ends. This CDR3 is CASSLPGDMNTEAFF. The CDR3 DNA reads as TGTGCCAGCAGTTTGCCAGGGGACATGAACACTGAAGCTTTCTTT.

In this sample, this clone turned up a few times. The CDR3 sequence: CASSIATGNTEAFF. In nucleotides, the CDR3 is TGCGCCAGCAGCATCGCGACAGGGAACACTGAAGCTTTCTTT. The chain carries TRBV5-1 and TRBJ1-1; a possible D gene is TRBD1 (6 bases). CDR1 and CDR2 (germline): SGHRS, YFSETQ. Trimming left V 4 bases short and J 1 base short, with 11 bases between. The CDR3 loop spans 14 amino acids.

The chain combines TRBV4-1 with TRBJ1-1; unclear D gene. Trimming removed 2 bases at V and 1 base at J, with 8 bases between. The germline CDR1 and CDR2 sequences are MGHRA and YSYEKL. The CDR3 loop spans 14 amino acids. The CDR3 nucleotides read TGCGCCAGCAGCCAAAACACGGGGAACACTGAAGCTTTCTTT. This sequence encodes CASSQNTGNTEAFF.

The rearrangement links TRBV5-1 to TRBJ2-7, with D possibly matching TRBD1 (6 bases). The CDR3 is 14 amino acids. Trimming stripped 3 bases from V and 2 bases from J, with 12 bases between. In germline, CDR1 is SGHRS, CDR2 YFSETQ. The CDR3 sequence is CASSYLQGTYEQYF. CDR3 coding DNA: TGCGCCAGCAGCTACTTACAGGGCACCTACGAGCAGTACTTC. Full variable domain (missing parts from reference TRBV5-1 and TRBJ2-7): KAGVTQTPRYLIKTRGQQVTLSCSPISGHRSVSWYQQTPGQGLQFLFEYFSETQRNKGNFPGRFSGRQFSNSRSEMNVSTLELGDSALYLCASSYLQGTYEQYFGPGTRLTVT.

The chain has TRBV5-6 and TRBJ2-7; TRBD2 is a possible D gene (5 bases). In germline, CDR1 is SGHDT, CDR2 YYEEEE. V was trimmed by 0 bases and J by 3 bases, leaving 13 bases between them. CDR3 length: 15 amino acids. CDR3 amino acids: CASSLARGMDYEQYF. As DNA, the CDR3 is TGTGCCAGCAGCTTGGCGCGAGGGATGGACTACGAGCAGTACTTC.

V usage is TRBV4-1 and J usage is TRBJ2-1; TRBD1 matches at 11 bases. This CDR3 spans 19 amino acids. CDR1 is MGHRA, CDR2 YSYEKL, per germline. V shed 4 bases, J shed 7 bases, and the junction held 18 bases outside the gene matches. The chain's CDR3 is CASSRASYYLGQGDNEQFF. In DNA, the CDR3 is TGCGCCAGCAGCCGAGCATCATACTACCTGGGACAGGGGGATAATGAGCAGTTCTTC.

The chain has TRBV5-4 and TRBJ2-3; 7 bases map to TRBD2. The CDR3 totals 12 residues. V trimming: 2 bases; J trimming: 6 bases; junction bases outside the gene matches: 0. Germline assignment: CDR1 SGHNT and CDR2 YYREEE (reference sequence). CDR3 sequence: CASSFGGDTQYF. For the CDR3, the DNA is TGTGCCAGCAGCTTCGGGGGGGATACGCAGTATTTT.

The chain couples TRBV5-5 to TRBJ1-2, with 7 bases lining up with TRBD1. Trimming removed 4 bases from V and 7 bases from J; junction bases left unmatched: 13. Germline V CDR1 and CDR2: SGHKS, YYEKEE (reference sequence). The CDR3 covers 15 residues. The CDR3 loop is CASSGPDRVWSGYTF. CDR3 nucleotides: TGTGCCAGCAGCGGCCCCGACAGGGTGTGGAGTGGCTACACCTTC.

In this sample, this clone turned up many times. J is TRBJ2-3 and V is TRBV6-1; 12 positions match TRBD2. The V and J ends lost 2 bases and 4 bases, in that order; junction bases with no gene match: 1. The CDR3 length is 15 residues. Germline V CDR1 and CDR2: MNHNS, SASEGT. In DNA form, the CDR3 reads TGTGCCAGCAGTGAACTAGCGGGAGGGCCAGATACGCAGTATTTT. Protein product: CASSELAGGPDTQYF.

This chain joins TRBV7-2 and TRBJ2-2; 7 bases are shared with TRBD2. Germline CDR1 and CDR2: SGHTA and FQGNSA. With V trimmed by 5 bases and J by 1 base, 4 bases remained unmatched. The CDR3 runs to 15 residues. CDR3 loop: CASSPSGVNTGELFF. The CDR3 coding sequence is TGTGCCAGCAGCCCGAGCGGGGTGAACACCGGGGAGCTGTTTTTT.

The rearrangement links TRBV5-1 to TRBJ2-7; 12 bases line up with TRBD2. J gave up 4 bases and V 4 bases, and 9 bases lay outside the gene matches. Looked up from germline, CDR1 is SGHRS and CDR2 is YFSETQ. This CDR3 has 16 amino acids. CDR3 DNA sequence: TGCGCCAGCAGCCAGGGACTAGCGGGTCGTCCATACGAGCAGTACTTC. Translating gives CASSQGLAGRPYEQYF. The full variable domain, with the rest looked up from reference TRBV5-1 and TRBJ2-7, is KAGVTQTPRYLIKTRGQQVTLSCSPISGHRSVSWYQQTPGQGLQFLFEYFSETQRNKGNFPGRFSGRQFSNSRSEMNVSTLELGDSALYLCASSQGLAGRPYEQYFGPGTRLTVT.

In its sample, this clone was seen once. The chain carries TRBV27 and TRBJ1-1, with 8 bases lining up with TRBD1. V shed 4 bases, J shed 2 bases, and the junction held 9 bases outside the gene matches. This CDR3 has 16 amino acids. Germline V CDR1 and CDR2: MNHEY, SMNVEV (reference sequence). The DNA of the CDR3 is TGTGCCAGCAGTTCGAACCAGGGGGCCGTAAACACTGAAGCTTTCTTT. Its translation is CASSSNQGAVNTEAFF.

The J gene is TRBJ2-3, the V gene TRBV6-1; a weak D match, TRBD1 (6 bases). The germline gives CDR1 MNHNS, CDR2 SASEGT. This CDR3 comprises 17 residues. The V and J ends lost 2 bases and 1 base respectively, with 16 bases between them. In DNA form, the CDR3 reads TGTGCCAGCAGTGAAATATTGGGACATAAAGGCACAGATACGCAGTATTTT. It translates to CASSEILGHKGTDTQYF.

The V call is TRBV1, the J call TRBJ2-7; the listed D gene, TRBD2, was not tested against the DNA. TRBV1 is described as a pseudogene. The CDR3 is made up of 16 amino acids. CDR3 protein: CTSSQDRLADSYEQYF. The CDR3 nucleotides are TGCACCAGCAGCCAAGATAGACTAGCGGACTCCTACGAGCAGTACTTC.

The CDR3 loop is CASSLATGNTEAFF. In DNA form, the CDR3 reads TGTGCCAGCAGCTTAGCGACAGGGAACACTGAAGCTTTCTTT. This chain uses TRBV5-5 with TRBJ1-1; perhaps TRBD1 as D (6 bases). Germline assignment: CDR1 SGHKS and CDR2 YYEKEE (reference sequence). V lost 2 bases and J lost 1, with 9 bases in between. This CDR3 spans 14 amino acids.

Only a few counts were recorded for this clone. The gene calls are TRBV5-1 and TRBJ1-2, with D possibly being TRBD1 (5 bases). This CDR3 contains 12 residues. Between the trimmed V and J ends, which lost 5 bases and 4 bases, there was a span of 9 bases. Germline assignment: CDR1 SGHRS and CDR2 YFSETQ. The CDR3 protein is CASSDGGYGYTF. In nucleotides, the CDR3 is TGCGCCAGCAGTGACGGGGGCTATGGCTACACCTTC.

This sequence joins TRBV29-1 and TRBJ1-1, with 8 bases matching TRBD1. The V segment lost 6 bases and the J segment 4 bases; nucleotides outside the gene matches: 4. Germline loops: CDR1 SQVTM, CDR2 ANQGSEA. The CDR3 contains 12 residues. The CDR3 DNA follows: TGCAGCGTAGGACAGGGTCTCACTGAAGCTTTCTTT. It specifies CSVGQGLTEAFF.

Only one count was recorded for this clone. This sequence joins TRBV18 and TRBJ2-2; D gene ambiguous. CDR1 and CDR2 (germline): KGHSH, LQKENI. The CDR3 contains 15 residues. V gave up 3 bases and J gave up 1 base, with 9 bases separating them. The CDR3 sequence is CASSPSRLNTGELFF. CDR3 sequence (DNA): TGTGCCAGCTCACCCAGCAGGCTGAACACCGGGGAGCTGTTTTTT.

The V and J genes are TRBV6-6 and TRBJ1-2; the D gene is possibly TRBD1 (6 bases). Germline V gene data show CDR1 as MNHNY and CDR2 as SVGAGI (reference sequence). V lost 6 bases and J lost 6, with 14 bases in between. This CDR3 has 13 amino acids. The CDR3 loop is CASSLQGDDGYTF. The CDR3 DNA is TGTGCCAGCAGCCTACAGGGAGACGATGGCTACACCTTC.

This chain links TRBV9 with TRBJ1-2, with 9 bases matching TRBD1. V shed 3 bases and J 6 bases; nucleotides not matched to a gene: 6. Germline V CDR1 and CDR2: SGDLS, YYNGEE. CDR3 size: 14 residues. The CDR3 spells CASSAVWDRDGYTF. The CDR3, as DNA: TGTGCCAGCAGCGCTGTTTGGGACAGGGATGGCTACACCTTC.

This chain links TRBV12-5 with TRBJ2-7; TRBD1 matches 7 bases. The germline CDR1 and CDR2 sequences are LGHNT and FRNRAP. V was clipped by 1 base and J by 6 bases; unmatched bases: 3. The CDR3 runs to 13 residues. CDR3 sequence: CASGLGRGREQYF. Written as DNA, the CDR3 is TGTGCTAGTGGTTTGGGAAGGGGGCGCGAGCAGTACTTC.

This chain uses TRBV2 with TRBJ2-3, with D perhaps TRBD2 (7 bases). The CDR3 sequence is 15 residues long. V was trimmed by 7 bases and J by 1 base, leaving 15 bases between them. From germline, CDR1 is SNHLY and CDR2 FYNNEI. CDR3 amino acids: CASKLGRGGTDTQYF. In nucleotides, the CDR3 is TGTGCCAGCAAACTGGGGAGGGGGGGCACAGATACGCAGTATTTT. Combining the CDR3 with reference TRBV2 and TRBJ2-3 gives the whole variable domain EPEVTQTPSHQVTQMGQEVILRCVPISNHLYFYWYRQILGQKVEFLVSFYNNEISEKSEIFDDQFSVERPDGSNFTLKIRSTKLEDSAMYFCASKLGRGGTDTQYFGPGTRLTVL.

The chain is built from TRBV11-1 and TRBJ2-7, with D hard to call. The CDR3 contains 14 residues. CDR1 is SGHAT and CDR2 is FQDESV in the germline V gene (reference sequence). V gave up 5 bases and J gave up 2 bases, with 13 bases separating them. CDR3 region: CASSPRLEPYEQYF. The CDR3 region has the DNA TGTGCCAGCAGCCCCCGACTGGAGCCCTACGAGCAGTACTTC.

V is TRBV28 and J is TRBJ2-7; 15 nucleotides match TRBD2. This CDR3 is 16 amino acids long. J gave up 3 bases and V 4 bases, and 4 bases lay outside the gene matches. Germline CDR1 MDHEN, CDR2 SYDVKM. CDR3 residues: CASSSPGLAGGYEQYF. The CDR3 region has the DNA TGTGCCAGCAGTTCTCCGGGACTAGCGGGGGGCTACGAGCAGTACTTC.

This chain connects TRBV7-8 to TRBJ2-1; 8 nucleotides agree with TRBD2. Per germline, CDR1 SGHVS and CDR2 FQNEAQ. The CDR3 contains 15 residues. Germline trimming cut 4 bases from V and 1 base from J; bases unmatched to any gene: 3. CDR3 coding DNA: TGTGCCAGCAGCTCAACTAGCGGATCCTACAATGAGCAGTTCTTC. It translates to CASSSTSGSYNEQFF. Looking up the rest from reference TRBV7-8 and TRBJ2-1 gives the full variable domain: GAGVSQSPRYKVAKRGQDVALRCDPISGHVSLFWYQQALGQGPEFLTYFQNEAQLDKSGLPSDRFFAERPEGSVSTLKIQRTQQEDSAVYLCASSSTSGSYNEQFFGPGTRLTVL.

The rearrangement joins TRBV2 to TRBJ2-6; D remains ambiguous. Germline V gene sequence: CDR1 SNHLY, CDR2 FYNNEI. This CDR3 region has 15 residues. The V end was cut by 7 bases, the J end by 2 bases, with 12 bases between. CDR3 nucleotides: TGTGCCAGCAATGCGCGGCTAGCTGGGGCCAACGTCCTGACTTTC. This codes for CASNARLAGANVLTF.

The chain couples TRBV2 to TRBJ1-4, with D tentatively TRBD1 (5 bases). From germline, CDR1 is SNHLY and CDR2 FYNNEI. CDR3 size: 13 residues. Trimming took off 8 bases at V and 6 bases at J, with 13 bases between the two ends. The CDR3 sequence: CASLGHWDEKLFF. Here the CDR3 DNA reads TGTGCCAGCCTCGGACATTGGGATGAAAAACTGTTTTTT.

The chain has TRBV5-4 and TRBJ2-7; tentatively, D is TRBD1 (5 bases). The CDR3 has 14 amino acids. Trimming removed 9 bases at V and 4 bases at J, with 20 bases between. Germline CDR1 SGHNT, CDR2 YYREEE (reference sequence). As DNA, the CDR3 is TGTGCCACCGGGCTTTTGGGGCCCTCTTACGAGCAGTACTTC. It specifies CATGLLGPSYEQYF.

The chain combines TRBV4-1 with TRBJ2-6; D is unresolved. V was trimmed by 4 bases and J by 4 bases, leaving 14 bases between them. Looked up from germline, CDR1 is MGHRA and CDR2 is YSYEKL. This CDR3 region has 16 residues. The CDR3: CASSPSEVLGANVLTF. In DNA, the CDR3 is TGCGCCAGCAGCCCATCCGAGGTGTTAGGGGCCAACGTCCTGACTTTC.

The chain is built from TRBV4-2 and TRBJ1-5; possible D gene TRBD1, 5 bases. Trimming removed 0 bases from V and 5 bases from J, with 11 bases in between. CDR3 size: 15 residues. Germline CDR1 and CDR2: LGHNA and YNFKEQ. CDR3 coding DNA: TGTGCCAGCAGCCAAGATGGGGCGGACCATCAGCCCCAGCATTTT. Protein product: CASSQDGADHQPQHF.

The genes are TRBV6-5 and TRBJ1-4, with D possibly being TRBD1 (6 bases). CDR1 MNHEY and CDR2 SVGAGI come from the germline V gene. With 5 bases removed from V and 8 bases from J, the gap between germline ends came to 15 bases. This CDR3 is built from 14 residues. CDR3 residues: CASSNRASKEKLFF. The CDR3, as DNA: TGTGCCAGCAGTAACAGGGCAAGTAAGGAAAAACTGTTTTTT.

J is TRBJ2-5 and V is TRBV7-9; D not certain. Germline lookup yields CDR1 SEHNR and CDR2 FQNEAQ (reference sequence). The length of the CDR3 is 15 residues. V lost 6 bases and J 5 bases, leaving 19 bases between the germline ends. CDR3 region: CASRPGYGKQETQYF. CDR3 nucleotide sequence: TGTGCCAGCAGACCCGGCTACGGTAAACAGGAGACCCAGTACTTC.